This TCR beta chain was found in a study of regulatory T cells in long-lasting Graves disease. Study-wide results and limits: Persistent disease preferred TRBV28, TRBJ1-2 and TRBJ2-5; new disease, TRBV20-1 and TRBJ2-1.

Construction of TCR beta libraries relied on iRepertoire HTBI primers and on Arm-PCR targeting CDR3 regions. TCRdb independently ran MiXCR on the multiplex PCR reads; one entry per CDR3 protein. The data contain around 500,000 distinct CDR3 sequences, about 13% of them seen just once; the ten biggest clones take up approximately 9.3%. Trimming took off 4 bases at V and 5 bases at J, with 9 bases between the two ends. There are 12 residues in the CDR3. CDR1 is MDHEN, CDR2 SYDVKM, per germline. Ten or more counts support this clonotype. Its antigen remains unidentified. The sample's time point: newly diagnosed GD, antithyroid drugs for less than 3 months. The TCR library was prepared using RNA isolated from PBMCs. This sample also belongs to another study, concerning T cells in Graves' hyperthyroidism and ophthalmopathy. That study adds: HTBI primers were used for first-round RT-PCR of the TCR CDR3. Most clonotypes expanded in thyroid above 0.001 were likewise present in blood.

The chain combines TRBV28 with TRBJ2-7; D call uncertain. This TCR came from a man in his thirties or forties with Graves disease. Sequences were derived from peripheral blood mononuclear cells (PBMCs), sampled at new diagnosis, from a patient treated with antithyroid drugs. The CDR3 sequence: CASSSSGHEQYF. The CDR3 DNA reads as TGTGCCAGCAGTTCATCGGGCCACGAGCAGTACTTC. The variable domain in full, with the rest retrieved from reference TRBV28 and TRBJ2-7, is DVKVTQSSRYLVKRTGEKVFLECVQDMDHENMFWYRQDPGLGLRLIYFSYDVKMKEKGDIPEGYSVSREKKERFSLILESASTNQTSMYLCASSSSGHEQYFGPGTRLTVT.